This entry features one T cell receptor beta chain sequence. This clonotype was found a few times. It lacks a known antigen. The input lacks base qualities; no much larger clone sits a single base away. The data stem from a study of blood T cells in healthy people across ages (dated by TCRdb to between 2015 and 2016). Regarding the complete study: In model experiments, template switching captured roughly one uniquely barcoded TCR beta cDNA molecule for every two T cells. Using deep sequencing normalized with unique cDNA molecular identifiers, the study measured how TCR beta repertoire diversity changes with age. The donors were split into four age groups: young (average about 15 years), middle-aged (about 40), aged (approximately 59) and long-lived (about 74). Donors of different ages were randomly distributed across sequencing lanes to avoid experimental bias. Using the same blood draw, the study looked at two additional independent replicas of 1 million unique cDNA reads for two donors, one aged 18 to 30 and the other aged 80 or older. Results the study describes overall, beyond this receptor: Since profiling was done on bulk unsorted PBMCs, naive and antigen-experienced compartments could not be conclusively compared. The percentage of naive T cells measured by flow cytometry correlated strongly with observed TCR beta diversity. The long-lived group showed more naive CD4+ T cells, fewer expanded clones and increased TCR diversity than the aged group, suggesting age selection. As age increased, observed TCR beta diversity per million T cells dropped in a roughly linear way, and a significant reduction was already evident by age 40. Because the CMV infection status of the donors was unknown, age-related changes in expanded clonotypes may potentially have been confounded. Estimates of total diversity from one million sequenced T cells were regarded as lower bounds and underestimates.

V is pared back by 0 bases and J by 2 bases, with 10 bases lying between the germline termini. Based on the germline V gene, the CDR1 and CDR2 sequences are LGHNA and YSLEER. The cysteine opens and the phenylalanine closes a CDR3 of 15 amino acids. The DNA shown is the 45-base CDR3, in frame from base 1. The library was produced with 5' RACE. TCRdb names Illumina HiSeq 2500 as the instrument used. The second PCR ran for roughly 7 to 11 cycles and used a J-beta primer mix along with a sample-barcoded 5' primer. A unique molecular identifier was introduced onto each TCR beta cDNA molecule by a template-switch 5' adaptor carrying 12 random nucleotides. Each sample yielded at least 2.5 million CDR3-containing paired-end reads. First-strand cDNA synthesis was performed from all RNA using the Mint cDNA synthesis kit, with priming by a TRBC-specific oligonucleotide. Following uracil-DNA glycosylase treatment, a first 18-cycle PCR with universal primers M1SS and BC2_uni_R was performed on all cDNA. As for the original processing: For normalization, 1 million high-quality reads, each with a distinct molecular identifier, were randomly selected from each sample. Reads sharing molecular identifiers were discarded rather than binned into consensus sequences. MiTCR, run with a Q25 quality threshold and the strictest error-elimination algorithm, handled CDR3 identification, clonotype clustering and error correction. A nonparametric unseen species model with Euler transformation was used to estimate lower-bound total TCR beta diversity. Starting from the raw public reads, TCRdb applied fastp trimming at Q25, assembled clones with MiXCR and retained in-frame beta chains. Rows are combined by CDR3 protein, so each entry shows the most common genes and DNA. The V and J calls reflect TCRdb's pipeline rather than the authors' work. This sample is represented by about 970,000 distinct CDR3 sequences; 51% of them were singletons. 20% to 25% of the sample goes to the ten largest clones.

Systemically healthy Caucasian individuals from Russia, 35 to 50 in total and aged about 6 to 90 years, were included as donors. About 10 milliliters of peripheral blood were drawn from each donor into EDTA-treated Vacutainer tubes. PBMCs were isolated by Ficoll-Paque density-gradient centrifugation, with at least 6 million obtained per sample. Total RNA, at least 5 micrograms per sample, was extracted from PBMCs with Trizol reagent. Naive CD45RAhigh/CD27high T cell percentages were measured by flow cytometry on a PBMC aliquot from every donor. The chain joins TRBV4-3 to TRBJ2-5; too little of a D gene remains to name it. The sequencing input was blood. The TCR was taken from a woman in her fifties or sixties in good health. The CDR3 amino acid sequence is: CASSQEPARQETQYF. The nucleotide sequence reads TGCGCCAGCAGCCAAGAACCCGCCAGGCAAGAGACCCAGTACTTC.